A selection of T cell receptor beta chains follows, all from one sample in a study of T cell repertoires in cytomegalovirus infection. From the reads, TCRdb called clonotypes with MiXCR, one entry per CDR3 protein. The repertoire consists of 370,000 or so distinct CDR3 sequences, with roughly 34% occurring once and the leading ten covering approximately 12%. No antigens are known for them. The sequencing used cultured PBMCs, collected from culture after CMV antigen stimulation. Receptor source: a human donor in good health (CMV status not recorded). Some clones in this sample may be carry-over from other donors' samples. CDR3s leave out the opening cysteine and the closing phenylalanine or tryptophan. A D gene is named only where the DNA matches it firmly.

V	J	D	CDR3
TRBV7-2	TRBJ2-3	NA	ASSLARRTDTQY
TRBV29-1	TRBJ2-7	NA	SVRDFRSSYEQY
TRBV10-3	TRBJ2-1	NA	AISEYRDSNEQF
TRBV6-2/TRBV6-3	TRBJ1-3	NA	ASSLHEVVTGNTIY
TRBV6-1	TRBJ1-5	NA	ASSESGFNQPQH
TRBV7-2	TRBJ1-2	TRBD1	ASSSTGDYGYT
TRBV9	TRBJ2-3	TRBD2	ASSRLAGITDTQY
TRBV23-1	TRBJ2-1	NA	ASSPARDGSYNEQF
TRBV10-3	TRBJ1-1	TRBD1	AISESQGQRNAEAF
TRBV11-2	TRBJ1-4	TRBD1	ASSLAGTAEKLF
TRBV7-2	TRBJ1-2	NA	ASSLGQRDGYT
TRBV28	TRBJ1-1	TRBD1	ASNIRGQMNTEAF
TRBV5-1	TRBJ1-1	NA	ASKLDGLNTEAF
TRBV7-8	TRBJ1-4	NA	ASRTSRARSEKLF
TRBV28	TRBJ2-7	NA	ASGVQPYEQY